This T cell receptor beta chain was sequenced in a study of PD-1 blockade in classical Hodgkin lymphoma. Produced via immunoSEQ multiplex PCR; TCRdb's table is partial and in-frame only. The sample lists 25,000 or so clones, 75% to 90% occurring once. The CDR3 has 15 amino acids. Trimming stripped 0 bases from V and 6 bases from J, with 13 bases between. The germline V gene has CDR1 SGHDT and CDR2 YYEEEE. Time point: cycle 4 day 1 (C4D1), after more than 5 weeks of nivolumab. Brentuximab vedotin exposure varied, and every patient relapsed after autologous stem cell transplantation. Using magnetic negative selection, the CD4+ T cells were separated out of thawed PBMCs.

Specimen: CD4+ T cells from blood, collected before the fourth cycle of nivolumab. This TCR derives from a human donor with classical Hodgkin lymphoma. J is TRBJ2-1 and V is TRBV5-6; D ambiguous. The CDR3 sequence: CASSLVGVSGNEQFF. DNA of the CDR3: TGTGCCAGCAGCTTGGTAGGCGTTTCGGGCAATGAGCAGTTCTTC.